The entry that follows covers one TCR beta chain sequence. Random hexamers served to reverse transcribe roughly 0.45 to 1 ug RNA. One entry per CDR3 protein results from TCRdb running MiXCR on the immunoSEQ multiplex PCR reads. The top ten hold around 0.14% of the sample, which has more than 150,000 distinct CDR3 sequences, just under 95% seen once. This entry comes from a study of CD8 T cells in Susac syndrome. Germline V gene data show CDR1 as SNHLY and CDR2 as FYNNEI. The CDR3 has 12 amino acids. V gave up 7 bases and J gave up 4 bases, with 10 bases separating them. The genes are TRBV2 and TRBJ1-2; a weak D match, TRBD1 (6 bases). Sequenced material: CD4+ T cells from PBMCs. The sequence derives from a human donor in good health. The CDR3 DNA sequence: TGTGCCAGCACCAAGGACAGCTATGGCTACACCTTC. It translates to CASTKDSYGYTF.